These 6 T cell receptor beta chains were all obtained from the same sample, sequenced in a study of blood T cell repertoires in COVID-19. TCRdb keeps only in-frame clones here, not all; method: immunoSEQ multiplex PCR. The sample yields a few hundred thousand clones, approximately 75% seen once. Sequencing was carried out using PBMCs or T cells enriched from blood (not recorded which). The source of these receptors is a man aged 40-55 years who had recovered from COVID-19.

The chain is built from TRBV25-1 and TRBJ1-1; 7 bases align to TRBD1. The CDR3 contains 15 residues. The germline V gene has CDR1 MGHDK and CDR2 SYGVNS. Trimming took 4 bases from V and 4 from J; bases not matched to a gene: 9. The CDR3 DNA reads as TGTGCCAGCAGTGCCCGGGACAGTTTCCCCACTGAAGCTTTCTTT. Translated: CASSARDSFPTEAFF.

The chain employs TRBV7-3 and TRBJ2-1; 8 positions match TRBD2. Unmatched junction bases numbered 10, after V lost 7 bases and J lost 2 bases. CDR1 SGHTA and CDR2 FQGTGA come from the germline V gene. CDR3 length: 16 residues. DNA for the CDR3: TGTGCCAGCACCCCTTCCCCCGGGAGGGCCTACAATGAGCAGTTCTTC. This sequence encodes CASTPSPGRAYNEQFF.

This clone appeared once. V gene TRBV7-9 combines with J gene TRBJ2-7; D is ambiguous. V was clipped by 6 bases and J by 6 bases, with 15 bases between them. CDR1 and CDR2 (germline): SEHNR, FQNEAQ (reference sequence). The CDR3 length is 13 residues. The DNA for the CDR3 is TGTGCCAGCAGGGCTGGCCCCCTGCCCGAGCAGTACTTC. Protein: CASRAGPLPEQYF.

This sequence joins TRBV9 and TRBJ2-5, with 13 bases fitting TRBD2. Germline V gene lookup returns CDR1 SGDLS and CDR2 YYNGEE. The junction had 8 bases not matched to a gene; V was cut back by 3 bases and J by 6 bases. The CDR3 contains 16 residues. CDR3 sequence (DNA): TGTGCCAGCAGCGAGGAGGGACTAGCGGGGTTTAAGACCCAGTACTTC. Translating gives CASSEEGLAGFKTQYF. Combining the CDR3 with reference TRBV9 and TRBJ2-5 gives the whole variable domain DSGVTQTPKHLITATGQRVTLRCSPRSGDLSVYWYQQSLDQGLQFLIQYYNGEERAKGNILERFSAQQFPDLHSELNLSSLELGDSALYFCASSEEGLAGFKTQYFGPGTRLLVL.

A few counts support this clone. CDR3 loop: CASSPTGGNYEQYF. CDR3 nucleotide sequence: TGTGCCAGCTCACCGACAGGGGGCAATTACGAGCAGTACTTC. V gene TRBV18 combines with J gene TRBJ2-7; 10 bases fit TRBD1. The V gene end was trimmed by 3 bases and the J gene end by 4 bases; junction bases not matched to a gene: 3. Germline V lookup: CDR1 KGHSH, CDR2 LQKENI. This CDR3 contains 14 residues.

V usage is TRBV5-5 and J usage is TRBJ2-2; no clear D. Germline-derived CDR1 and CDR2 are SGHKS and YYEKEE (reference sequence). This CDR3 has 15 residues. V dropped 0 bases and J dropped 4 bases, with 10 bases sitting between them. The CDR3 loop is CASSLVLGITGELFF. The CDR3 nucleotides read TGTGCCAGCAGCTTGGTGCTAGGAATCACCGGGGAGCTGTTTTTT.